This TCR beta chain emerged from a study of radiation and T cells in renal cell carcinoma. Stated time point: baseline pretreatment blood. Described treatment: 15 Gy SBRT to primary tumor, nephrectomy 4 weeks later. V gave up 5 bases and J gave up 7 bases; unmatched junction bases: 5. Germline loops: CDR1 SGHTA, CDR2 FQGNSA. CDR3 length equals 13 residues. This table comes from immunoSEQ multiplex PCR, and its TCRdb copy is limited to in-frame clones, with some not included. The sample records 130,000 to 150,000 clones, nearly 90% being singletons. The genes are TRBV7-2 and TRBJ1-1; 9 nucleotides line up with TRBD1. The source was blood, collected from a patient whose treatment included radiotherapy and nephrectomy. The sequence came from a woman in her fifties or sixties with renal cell carcinoma. CDR3 nucleotide sequence: TGTGCCAGCAGCAAACAGGGGGCCCTTGAAGCTTTCTTT. This codes for CASSKQGALEAFF.